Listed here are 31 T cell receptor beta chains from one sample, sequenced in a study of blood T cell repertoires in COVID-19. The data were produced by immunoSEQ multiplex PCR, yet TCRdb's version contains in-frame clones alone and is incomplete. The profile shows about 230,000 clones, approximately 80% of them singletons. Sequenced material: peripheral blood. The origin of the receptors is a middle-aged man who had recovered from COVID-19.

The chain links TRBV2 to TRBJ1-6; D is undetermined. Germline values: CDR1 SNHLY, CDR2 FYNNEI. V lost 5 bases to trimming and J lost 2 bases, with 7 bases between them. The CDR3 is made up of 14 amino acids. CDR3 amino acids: CASSPNTYNSPLHF. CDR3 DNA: TGTGCCAGCAGTCCGAACACCTATAATTCACCCCTCCACTTT.

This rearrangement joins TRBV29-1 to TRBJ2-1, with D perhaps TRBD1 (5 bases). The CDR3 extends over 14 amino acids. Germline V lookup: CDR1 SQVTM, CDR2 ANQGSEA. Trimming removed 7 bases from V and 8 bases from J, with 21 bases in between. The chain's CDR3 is CSAPRGRGLDEQFF. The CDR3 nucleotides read TGCAGCGCTCCTAGAGGAAGGGGATTGGATGAGCAGTTCTTC.

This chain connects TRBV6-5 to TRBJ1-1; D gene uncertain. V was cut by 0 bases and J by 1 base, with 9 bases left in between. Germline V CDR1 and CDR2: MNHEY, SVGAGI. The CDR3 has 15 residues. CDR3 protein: CASSYSSPGNTEAFF. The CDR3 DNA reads TGTGCCAGCAGTTACTCCTCGCCGGGGAACACTGAAGCTTTCTTT.

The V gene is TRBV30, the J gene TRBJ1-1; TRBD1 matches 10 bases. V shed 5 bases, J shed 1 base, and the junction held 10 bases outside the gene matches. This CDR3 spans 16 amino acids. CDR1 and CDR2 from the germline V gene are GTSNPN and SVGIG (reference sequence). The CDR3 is CAWYTPGQGWNTEAFF. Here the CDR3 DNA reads TGTGCCTGGTATACCCCGGGACAGGGGTGGAACACTGAAGCTTTCTTT.

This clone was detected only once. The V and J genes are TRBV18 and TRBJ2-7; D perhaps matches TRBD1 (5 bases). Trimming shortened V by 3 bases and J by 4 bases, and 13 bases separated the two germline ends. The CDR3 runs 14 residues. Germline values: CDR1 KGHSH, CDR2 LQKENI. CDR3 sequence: CASSPRSRAYEQYF. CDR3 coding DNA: TGTGCCAGCTCACCCCGAAGCAGGGCGTACGAGCAGTACTTC.

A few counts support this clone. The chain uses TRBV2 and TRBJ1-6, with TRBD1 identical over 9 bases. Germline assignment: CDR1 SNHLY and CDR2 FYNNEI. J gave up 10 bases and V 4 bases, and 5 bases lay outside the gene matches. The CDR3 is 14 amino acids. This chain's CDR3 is CASSGGTGSSPLHF. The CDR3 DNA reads TGTGCCAGCAGTGGGGGGACAGGGTCCTCACCCCTCCACTTT.

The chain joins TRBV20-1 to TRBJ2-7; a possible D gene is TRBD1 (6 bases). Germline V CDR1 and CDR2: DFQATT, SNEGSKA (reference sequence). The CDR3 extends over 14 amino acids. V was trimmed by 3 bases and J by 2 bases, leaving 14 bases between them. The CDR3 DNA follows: TGCAGTGCTAGTCATCAGGGGATCCCCTACGAGCAGTACTTC. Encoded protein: CSASHQGIPYEQYF.

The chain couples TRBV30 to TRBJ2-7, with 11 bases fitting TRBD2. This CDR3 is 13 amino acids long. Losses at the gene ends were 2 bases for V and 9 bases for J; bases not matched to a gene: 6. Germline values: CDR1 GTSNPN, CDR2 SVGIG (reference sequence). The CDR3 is CAWSSVAGGLQYF. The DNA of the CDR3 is TGTGCCTGGAGTTCGGTAGCGGGAGGGTTGCAGTACTTC. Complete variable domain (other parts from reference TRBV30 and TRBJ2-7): SQTIHQWPATLVQPVGSPLSLECTVEGTSNPNLYWYRQAAGRGLQLLFYSVGIGQISSEVPQNLSASRPQDRQFILSSKKLLLSDSGFYLCAWSSVAGGLQYFGPGTRLTVT.

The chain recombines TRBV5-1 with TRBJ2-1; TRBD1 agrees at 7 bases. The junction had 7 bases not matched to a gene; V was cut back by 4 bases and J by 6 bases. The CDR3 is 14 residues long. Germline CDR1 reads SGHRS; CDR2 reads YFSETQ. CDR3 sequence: CASSVGQRPNEQFF. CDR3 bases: TGCGCCAGCAGCGTGGGACAGAGACCCAATGAGCAGTTCTTC.

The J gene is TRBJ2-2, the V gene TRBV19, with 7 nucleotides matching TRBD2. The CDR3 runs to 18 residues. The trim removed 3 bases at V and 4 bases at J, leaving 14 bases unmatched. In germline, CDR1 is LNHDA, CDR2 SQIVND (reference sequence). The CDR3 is CASSIWGGGPGGTGELFF. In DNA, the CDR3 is TGTGCCAGTAGTATTTGGGGCGGAGGACCGGGGGGCACCGGGGAGCTGTTTTTT.

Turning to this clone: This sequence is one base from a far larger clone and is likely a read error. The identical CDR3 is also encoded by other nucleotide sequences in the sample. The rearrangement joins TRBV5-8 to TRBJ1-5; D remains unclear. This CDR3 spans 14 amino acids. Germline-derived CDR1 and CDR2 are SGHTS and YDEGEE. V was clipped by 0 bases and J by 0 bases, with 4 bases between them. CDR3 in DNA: TGTGCCAGCAGCTTGGGAGGTAGCAATCAGCCCCAGCATTTT. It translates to CASSLGGSNQPQHF.

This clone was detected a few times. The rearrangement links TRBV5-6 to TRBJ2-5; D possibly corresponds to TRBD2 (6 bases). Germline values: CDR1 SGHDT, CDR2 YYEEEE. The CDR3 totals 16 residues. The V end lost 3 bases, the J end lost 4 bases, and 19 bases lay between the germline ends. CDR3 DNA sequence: TGTGCCAGCAGCTGGGGGGACGGACGAACGGCAGAGACCCAGTACTTC. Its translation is CASSWGDGRTAETQYF.

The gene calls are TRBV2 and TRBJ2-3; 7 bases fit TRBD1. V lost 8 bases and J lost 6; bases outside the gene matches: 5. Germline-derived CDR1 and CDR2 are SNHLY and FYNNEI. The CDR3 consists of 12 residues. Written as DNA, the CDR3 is TGTGCCAGCGACGAGACAGGGGATACGCAGTATTTT. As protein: CASDETGDTQYF.

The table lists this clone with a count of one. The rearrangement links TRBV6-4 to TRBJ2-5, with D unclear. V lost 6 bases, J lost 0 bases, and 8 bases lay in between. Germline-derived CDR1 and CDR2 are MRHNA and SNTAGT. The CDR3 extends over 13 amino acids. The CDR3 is CASSPDYQETQYF. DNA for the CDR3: TGTGCCAGCAGCCCAGACTACCAAGAGACCCAGTACTTC.

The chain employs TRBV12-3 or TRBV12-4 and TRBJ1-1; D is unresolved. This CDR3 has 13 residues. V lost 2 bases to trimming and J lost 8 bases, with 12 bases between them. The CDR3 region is CASSLPLTREAFF. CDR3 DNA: TGTGCCAGCAGTTTACCCCTTACTCGGGAAGCTTTCTTT.

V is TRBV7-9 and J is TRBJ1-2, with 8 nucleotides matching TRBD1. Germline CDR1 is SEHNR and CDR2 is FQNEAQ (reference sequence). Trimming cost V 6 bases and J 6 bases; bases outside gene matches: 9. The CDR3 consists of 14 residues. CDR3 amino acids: CASSRETGGHGYTF. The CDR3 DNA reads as TGTGCCAGCAGTCGCGAAACAGGGGGACATGGCTACACCTTC.

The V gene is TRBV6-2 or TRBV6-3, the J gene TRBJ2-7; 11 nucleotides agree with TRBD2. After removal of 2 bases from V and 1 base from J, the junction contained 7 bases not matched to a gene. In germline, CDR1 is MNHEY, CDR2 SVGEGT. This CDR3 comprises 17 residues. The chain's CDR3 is CASSYGTGTSGSYEQYF. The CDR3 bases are TGTGCCAGCAGTTACGGAACCGGGACTAGCGGATCCTACGAGCAGTACTTC.

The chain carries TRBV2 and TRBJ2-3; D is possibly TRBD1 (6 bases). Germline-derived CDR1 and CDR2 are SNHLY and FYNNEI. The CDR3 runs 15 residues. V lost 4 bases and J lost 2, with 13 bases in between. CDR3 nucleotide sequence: TGTGCCAGCAGTGTAAGGACAGCGATCACAGATACGCAGTATTTT. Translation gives CASSVRTAITDTQYF.

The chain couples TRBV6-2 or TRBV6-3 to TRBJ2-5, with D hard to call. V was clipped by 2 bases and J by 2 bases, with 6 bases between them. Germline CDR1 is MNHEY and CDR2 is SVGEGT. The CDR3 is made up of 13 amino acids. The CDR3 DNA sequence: TGTGCCAGCAGTTACGAGGAACAAGAGACCCAGTACTTC. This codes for CASSYEEQETQYF.

The CDR3 DNA reads TGTGCCAGCAGCTTCAGGGGAGAGCATGGAAACACCATATATTTT. Translating it yields CASSFRGEHGNTIYF. The J gene is TRBJ1-3, the V gene TRBV5-6; weak D call: TRBD1 (6 bases). V was clipped by 2 bases and J by 3 bases, with 12 bases between them. Germline assignment: CDR1 SGHDT and CDR2 YYEEEE. This CDR3 has 15 amino acids.

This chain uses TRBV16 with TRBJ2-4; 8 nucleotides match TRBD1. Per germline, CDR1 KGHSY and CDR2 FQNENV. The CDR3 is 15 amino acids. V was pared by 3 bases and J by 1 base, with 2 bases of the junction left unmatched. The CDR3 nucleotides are TGTGCCAGCAGCCATTACAGGGGGGCCAAAAACATTCAGTACTTC. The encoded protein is CASSHYRGAKNIQYF.

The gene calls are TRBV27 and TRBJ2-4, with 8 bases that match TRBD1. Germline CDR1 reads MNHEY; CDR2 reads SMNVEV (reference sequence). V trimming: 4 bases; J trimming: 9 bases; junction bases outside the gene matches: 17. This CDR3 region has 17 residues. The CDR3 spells CASSSSAQRQGYSIQYF. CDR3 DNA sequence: TGTGCCAGCAGTTCCAGCGCCCAACGACAGGGGTATAGCATTCAGTACTTC.

CDR3 residues: CASSPSGGTYEQYF. For the CDR3, the DNA is TGTGCCAGTAGTCCTAGCGGGGGTACCTACGAGCAGTACTTC. V and J are TRBV19 and TRBJ2-7; TRBD2 aligns across 10 bases. The V and J ends lost 5 bases and 2 bases, in that order; junction bases with no gene match: 3. The CDR3 extends over 14 amino acids. Germline V gives CDR1 LNHDA, CDR2 SQIVND (reference sequence).

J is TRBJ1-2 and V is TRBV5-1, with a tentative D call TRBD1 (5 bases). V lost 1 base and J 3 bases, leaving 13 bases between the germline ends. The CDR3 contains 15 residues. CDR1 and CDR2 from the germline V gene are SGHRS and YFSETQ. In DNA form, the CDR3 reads TGCGCCAGCAGCTTGTGGGGCAGGGTGGACTATGGCTACACCTTC. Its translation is CASSLWGRVDYGYTF.

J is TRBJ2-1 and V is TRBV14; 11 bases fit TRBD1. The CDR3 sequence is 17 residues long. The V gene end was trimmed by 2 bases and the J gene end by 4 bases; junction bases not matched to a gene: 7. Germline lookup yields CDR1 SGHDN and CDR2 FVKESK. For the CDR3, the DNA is TGTGCCAGCAGCCAAAGGCCCGGACAGGGGGCTTACAATGAGCAGTTCTTC. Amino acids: CASSQRPGQGAYNEQFF.

CDR3 in DNA: TGTGCCAGTAGGTCGGGTCCGATGAACACTGAAGCTTTCTTT. Protein product: CASRSGPMNTEAFF. The rearrangement links TRBV19 to TRBJ1-1; D gene unclear. In germline, CDR1 is LNHDA, CDR2 SQIVND (reference sequence). Deletions cut 6 bases from V and 0 bases from J, with 11 bases between. This CDR3 is built from 14 residues.

CDR3 region: CASSLRVAGAIDTQYF. The DNA for the CDR3 is TGTGCCAGCAGCTTACGAGTAGCGGGAGCTATAGATACGCAGTATTTT. The chain employs TRBV7-2 and TRBJ2-3; 9 bases agree with TRBD2. Germline V gene lookup returns CDR1 SGHTA and CDR2 FQGNSA. Germline trimming cut 2 bases from V and 5 bases from J; bases unmatched to any gene: 8. This CDR3 is 16 amino acids long.

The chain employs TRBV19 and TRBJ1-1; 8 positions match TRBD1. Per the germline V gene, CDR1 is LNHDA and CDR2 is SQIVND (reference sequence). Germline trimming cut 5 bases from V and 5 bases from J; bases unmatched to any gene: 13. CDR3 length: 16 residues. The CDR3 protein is CASSLGTGTSKTEAFF. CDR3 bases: TGTGCCAGTAGTCTTGGGACAGGCACTAGTAAGACTGAAGCTTTCTTT.

The CDR3 protein is CASSLSDNEQFF. The CDR3 nucleotides are TGTGCCAGCAGCTTATCGGACAATGAGCAGTTCTTC. The V and J genes are TRBV11-2 and TRBJ2-1; D unclear. The V end was cut by 2 bases, the J end by 5 bases, with 4 bases between. The CDR3 consists of 12 residues. Germline V gene sequence: CDR1 SGHAT, CDR2 FQNNGV. The variable domain in full, completed from reference TRBV11-2 and TRBJ2-1, reads EAGVAQSPRYKIIEKRQSVAFWCNPISGHATLYWYQQILGQGPKLLIQFQNNGVVDDSQLPKDRFSAERLKGVDSTLKIQPAKLEDSAVYLCASSLSDNEQFFGPGTRLTVL.

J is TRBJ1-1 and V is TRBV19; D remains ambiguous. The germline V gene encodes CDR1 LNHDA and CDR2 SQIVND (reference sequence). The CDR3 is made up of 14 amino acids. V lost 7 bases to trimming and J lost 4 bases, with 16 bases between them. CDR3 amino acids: CASILRGSGTEAFF. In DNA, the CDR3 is TGTGCCAGTATCCTCCGAGGGTCTGGCACTGAAGCTTTCTTT.

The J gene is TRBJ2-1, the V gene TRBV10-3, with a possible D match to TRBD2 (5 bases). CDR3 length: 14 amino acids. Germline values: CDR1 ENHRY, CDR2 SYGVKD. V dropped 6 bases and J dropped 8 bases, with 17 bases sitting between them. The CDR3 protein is CAISDAASGYEQFF. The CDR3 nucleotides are TGTGCCATCAGCGACGCGGCTTCGGGGTATGAGCAGTTCTTC.